The following is a T cell receptor (beta chain) sequence with its context. Its antigen is still unknown. The sample originates from a study of T cell repertoires in cytomegalovirus infection. This CDR3 has 14 residues. Deletions cut 2 bases from V and 5 bases from J, with 13 bases between. Germline V lookup: CDR1 DFQATT, CDR2 SNEGSKA (reference sequence). TCRdb processed the reads anew with MiXCR; each CDR3 protein has one entry. The table records about half a million distinct CDR3 sequences, under 55% of them present only once. Study-level points and caveats: The ex vivo response was dominated by HLA-C-restricted CMV-specific TCR beta clonotypes.

Specimen: cultured PBMCs, collected from culture after CMV antigen stimulation. The chain recombines TRBV20-1 with TRBJ1-5; D possibly corresponds to TRBD1 (6 bases). The sequence came from a human donor in good health (CMV status not recorded). Some clones in this sample may be carry-over from other donors' samples. CDR3 protein: CSARQGSVYQPQHF. Written as DNA, the CDR3 is TGCAGTGCTAGACAGGGGTCCGTTTATCAGCCCCAGCATTTT.